The sequence of this T cell receptor beta chain was determined in a study of blood T cell repertoires in COVID-19. About the study: Samples of COVID-19 (acute and convalescent) were obtained from the United States, Italy and Spain. Nucleic acid was either cDNA or gDNA, and it came from T cells, B-cell-depleted T cells, or PBMCs.

Methods used by the authors: Nucleated cell number was recorded as an estimate derived from reference gene primer amplification. The table came from immunoSEQ multiplex PCR; TCRdb's copy has only in-frame clones and leaves some out. V, J and clone size were drawn from that table, and D and trimming were deduced from the DNA. Here the sample spans about 160,000 clones, 90% being singletons. Trimming shortened V by 3 bases and J by 4 bases, and 16 bases separated the two germline ends. This CDR3 is built from 16 residues. Germline V lookup: CDR1 LGHDT, CDR2 YNNKEL (reference sequence). Sequenced: peripheral blood. This TCR was sampled from a man between 60 and 75 years old with active or convalescent COVID-19. The rearrangement joins TRBV3-1 (or the pseudogene TRBV3-2) to TRBJ2-1, with D possibly matching TRBD2 (6 bases). In DNA form, the CDR3 reads TGTGCCAGCAGCCAGACGACGGGACTTTTATACAATGAGCAGTTCTTC. Protein: CASSQTTGLLYNEQFF.